Listed here are 14 T cell receptor beta chains from one sample, sequenced in a study of cytomegalovirus exposure and HLA in healthy donors (dated by TCRdb to the late 2010s). Receptors were amplified or captured by the immunoSEQ multiplex PCR assay. The multiplex PCR relied on a mix of 60 forward primers for TCR Vbeta segments and 13 reverse primers for TCR Jbeta segments. The table comes from immuneACCESS by way of TCRdb, which keeps in-frame sequences with V and J called. Part of the clones is missing from these tables; in studies checked, under half for an unresolved V gene and the rest for unknown reasons. Across this sample there are about 110,000 clones, with almost 70% seen only once. The biggest ten clones account for around 8.2% of the sample. The sequencing input was PBMCs. The receptors stem from a man between 25 and 39 years old in good health and CMV-seropositive.

This chain connects TRBV11-3 to TRBJ2-5; 10 nucleotides line up with TRBD2. Germline CDR1 is SGHNT and CDR2 is YENEEA. The CDR3 sequence is 16 residues long. After removal of 4 bases from V and 5 bases from J, the junction contained 10 bases not matched to a gene. This CDR3 reads CASSSNLGLALETQYF. CDR3 sequence (DNA): TGTGCCAGCAGCTCCAATCTGGGACTAGCGTTGGAGACCCAGTACTTC.

The chain carries TRBV5-1 and TRBJ2-1, with 9 bases identical to TRBD1. Per germline, CDR1 SGHRS and CDR2 YFSETQ. The CDR3 runs to 16 residues. V shed 2 bases and J 2 bases; nucleotides not matched to a gene: 5. The CDR3 nucleotides read TGCGCCAGCAGCTTCCTGACAGGGGGTGCCTACAATGAGCAGTTCTTC. It is translated as CASSFLTGGAYNEQFF.

The chain couples TRBV6-1 to TRBJ2-1; TRBD1 matches 8 bases. Trimming at V came to 8 bases and at J to 8 bases, leaving 11 bases not matched to a gene. The CDR3 is 14 amino acids. Looked up from germline, CDR1 is MNHNS and CDR2 is SASEGT. CDR3 nucleotides: TGTGCCAGCGAAGAGGCAGGGGGCATAGATGAGCAGTTCTTC. Its protein is CASEEAGGIDEQFF.

The V call is TRBV10-3, the J call TRBJ1-3; maybe TRBD1 (6 bases). The germline V gene encodes CDR1 ENHRY and CDR2 SYGVKD. The CDR3 spans 15 residues. Trimming cost V 2 bases and J 2 bases, with 10 bases left between them. CDR3 amino acids: CAISETGFTGNTIYF. DNA of the CDR3: TGTGCCATCAGTGAGACAGGGTTTACTGGAAACACCATATATTTT.

The chain combines TRBV10-1 with TRBJ2-1, with 12 bases fitting TRBD2. Germline CDR1 and CDR2: WNHNN and SYGVQD (reference sequence). J gave up 6 bases and V 5 bases, and 5 bases lay outside the gene matches. This CDR3 contains 15 residues. The CDR3 spells CASSPGLAGTNEQFF. In DNA, the CDR3 is TGCGCCAGCAGTCCTGGACTAGCGGGAACCAATGAGCAGTTCTTC.

The genes are TRBV28 and TRBJ1-4; 9 bases agree with TRBD1. CDR1 and CDR2 from the germline V gene are MDHEN and SYDVKM. The CDR3 sequence is 18 residues long. Trimming at V came to 6 bases and at J to 6 bases, leaving 17 bases not matched to a gene. The CDR3 is CASSPRTGEGIRDEKLFF. The CDR3 nucleotides are TGTGCCAGCAGCCCTCGGACAGGGGAGGGGATAAGGGATGAAAAACTGTTTTTT.

V is TRBV9 and J is TRBJ1-6; D is undetermined. The CDR3 loop spans 15 amino acids. V dropped 3 bases and J dropped 7 bases, with 14 bases sitting between them. Germline V gene data show CDR1 as SGDLS and CDR2 as YYNGEE. CDR3 sequence reads: CASSAGGGQNSPLHF. CDR3 DNA: TGTGCCAGCAGCGCCGGCGGAGGGCAGAATTCACCCCTCCACTTT.

About this clone: The junction and the germline gene differ at one end; a read error may be behind it. V usage is TRBV14 and J usage is TRBJ2-7; 7 bases are a match to TRBD1. The CDR3 runs 16 residues. CDR1 SGHDN and CDR2 FVKESK come from the germline V gene. The CDR3 DNA is TGTGCCAGCAGCCACGAGGACAGGTTTTCCACCTACGAGCAGTACTTT. Its translation: CASSHEDRFSTYEQYF.

The CDR3 loop is CASSRQGAGGEDGYTF. The CDR3 bases are TGCGCCAGCAGCCGACAGGGGGCCGGGGGTGAGGATGGCTACACCTTC. The chain employs TRBV5-1 and TRBJ1-2; 10 positions match TRBD1. V was pared by 4 bases and J by 6 bases, with 12 bases of the junction left unmatched. The CDR3 is 16 amino acids. Germline lookup yields CDR1 SGHRS and CDR2 YFSETQ.

The J gene is TRBJ2-2, the V gene TRBV7-9; perhaps TRBD2 as D (5 bases). Germline V gene data show CDR1 as SEHNR and CDR2 as FQNEAQ (reference sequence). Trimming pared 2 bases from V and 3 bases from J, leaving 10 bases between. The CDR3 spans 15 residues. In DNA form, the CDR3 reads TGTGCCAGCAGCTTATTCGAGCGGTACACCGGGGAGCTGTTTTTT. As protein: CASSLFERYTGELFF.

The chain is built from TRBV18 and TRBJ2-3; the match to TRBD1 covers 7 bases. Germline CDR1 reads KGHSH; CDR2 reads LQKENI. J was trimmed by 0 bases and V by 6 bases; bases with no gene match: 6. The CDR3 length is 15 residues. Here the CDR3 reads CASSQDRESTDTQYF. The CDR3 nucleotides are TGTGCCAGCTCGCAAGACAGGGAGAGCACAGATACGCAGTATTTT. Complete variable domain (other parts from reference TRBV18 and TRBJ2-3): NAGVMQNPRHLVRRRGQEARLRCSPMKGHSHVYWYRQLPEEGLKFMVYLQKENIIDESGMPKERFSAEFPKEGPSILRIQQVVRGDSAAYFCASSQDRESTDTQYFGPGTRLTVL.

The rearrangement joins TRBV18 to TRBJ2-2; 9 bases line up with TRBD1. This CDR3 is built from 17 residues. Unmatched junction bases numbered 3, after V lost 0 bases and J lost 1 base. Germline V lookup: CDR1 KGHSH, CDR2 LQKENI. The CDR3 protein is CASSPPWGQGNTGELFF. CDR3 nucleotide sequence: TGTGCCAGCTCACCACCTTGGGGACAGGGGAACACCGGGGAGCTGTTTTTT.

The V call is TRBV4-2, the J call TRBJ2-1; 14 bases fit TRBD2. The J segment lost 3 bases and the V segment lost 3 bases, leaving 7 bases of the junction unmatched. CDR3 size: 18 residues. In germline, CDR1 is LGHNA, CDR2 YNFKEQ. The CDR3 nucleotides are TGTGCCAGCAGCCAGAGGACTAGCGGGGGGAACATCTACAATGAGCAGTTCTTC. Translation: CASSQRTSGGNIYNEQFF.

The chain has TRBV7-2 and TRBJ2-5; TRBD1 might be the D (5 bases). This CDR3 spans 15 amino acids. Germline V CDR1 and CDR2: SGHTA, FQGNSA. The ends were cut back, 4 bases at V and 2 bases at J, with 14 bases in the middle. The DNA for the CDR3 is TGTGCCAGCAGCTCCACCCTGGGGCATCAAGAGACCCAGTACTTC. This encodes CASSSTLGHQETQYF.